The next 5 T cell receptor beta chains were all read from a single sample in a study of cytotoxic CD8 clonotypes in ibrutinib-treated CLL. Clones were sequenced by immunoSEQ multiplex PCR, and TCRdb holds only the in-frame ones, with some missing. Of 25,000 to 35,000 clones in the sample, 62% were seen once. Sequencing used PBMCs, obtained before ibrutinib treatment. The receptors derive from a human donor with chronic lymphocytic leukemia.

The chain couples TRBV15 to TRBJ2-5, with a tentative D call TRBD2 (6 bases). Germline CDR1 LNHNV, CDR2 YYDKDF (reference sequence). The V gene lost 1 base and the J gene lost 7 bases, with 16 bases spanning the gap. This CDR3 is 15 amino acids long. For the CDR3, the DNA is TGTGCCACCAGCAGAGCCGTAGGGGAGCGGGCGACCCAGTACTTC. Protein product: CATSRAVGERATQYF.

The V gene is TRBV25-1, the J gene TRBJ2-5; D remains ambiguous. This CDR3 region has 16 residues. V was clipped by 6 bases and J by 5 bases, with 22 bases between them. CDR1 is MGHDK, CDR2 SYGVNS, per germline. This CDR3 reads CASSPYDPSVRETQYF. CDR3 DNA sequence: TGTGCCAGCAGCCCGTACGACCCTTCCGTTCGGGAGACCCAGTACTTC.

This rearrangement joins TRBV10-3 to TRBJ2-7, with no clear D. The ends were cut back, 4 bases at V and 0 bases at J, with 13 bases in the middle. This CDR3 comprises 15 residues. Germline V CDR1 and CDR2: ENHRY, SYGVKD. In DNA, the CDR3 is TGTGCCATCAGTGGCGGCAGTTCTTACTCCTACGAGCAGTACTTC. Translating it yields CAISGGSSYSYEQYF.

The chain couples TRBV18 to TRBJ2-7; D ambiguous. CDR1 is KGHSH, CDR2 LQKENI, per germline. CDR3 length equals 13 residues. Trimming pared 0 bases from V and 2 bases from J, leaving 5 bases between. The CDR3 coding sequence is TGTGCCAGCTCACCACCGATGGCCTACGAGCAGTACTTC. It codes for CASSPPMAYEQYF.

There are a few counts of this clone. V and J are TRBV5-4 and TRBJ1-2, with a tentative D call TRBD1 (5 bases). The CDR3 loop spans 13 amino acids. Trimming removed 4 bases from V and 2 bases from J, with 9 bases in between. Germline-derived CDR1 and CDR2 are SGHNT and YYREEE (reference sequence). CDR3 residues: CASSKDKNYGYTF. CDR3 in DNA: TGTGCCAGCAGCAAGGACAAGAACTATGGCTACACCTTC.